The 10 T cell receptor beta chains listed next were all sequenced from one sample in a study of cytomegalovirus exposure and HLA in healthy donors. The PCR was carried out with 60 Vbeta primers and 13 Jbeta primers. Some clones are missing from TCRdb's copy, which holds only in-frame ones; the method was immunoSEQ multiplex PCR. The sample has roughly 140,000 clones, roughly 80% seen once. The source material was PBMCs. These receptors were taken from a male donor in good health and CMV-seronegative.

The CDR3 sequence: CASSLGEEAYEQYF. CDR3 nucleotides: TGTGCCAGCAGCCTGGGTGAAGAGGCTTACGAGCAGTACTTC. The V call is TRBV6-6, the J call TRBJ2-7, with D uncertain. Germline CDR1 is MNHNY and CDR2 is SVGAGI (reference sequence). The CDR3 extends over 14 amino acids. Trimming removed 6 bases from V and 4 bases from J, with 16 bases in between.

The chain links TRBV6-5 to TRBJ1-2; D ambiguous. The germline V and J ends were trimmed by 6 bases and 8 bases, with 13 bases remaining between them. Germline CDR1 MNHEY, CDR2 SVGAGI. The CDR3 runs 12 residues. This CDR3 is CASRPPGRGYTF. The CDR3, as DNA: TGTGCCAGCAGACCCCCTGGGAGGGGCTACACCTTC.

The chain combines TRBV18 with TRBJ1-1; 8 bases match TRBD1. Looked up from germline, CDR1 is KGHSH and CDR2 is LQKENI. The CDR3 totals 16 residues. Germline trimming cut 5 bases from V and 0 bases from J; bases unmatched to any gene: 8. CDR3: CASSSGTGLMNTEAFF. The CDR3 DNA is TGTGCCAGCTCATCCGGGACAGGCCTCATGAACACTGAAGCTTTCTTT.

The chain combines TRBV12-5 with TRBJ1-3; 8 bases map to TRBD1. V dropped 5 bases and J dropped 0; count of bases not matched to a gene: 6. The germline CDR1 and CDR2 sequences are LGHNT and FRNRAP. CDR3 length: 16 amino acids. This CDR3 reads CASGTGTGSSGNTIYF. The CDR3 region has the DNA TGTGCTAGTGGTACCGGGACAGGCAGCTCTGGAAACACCATATATTTT.

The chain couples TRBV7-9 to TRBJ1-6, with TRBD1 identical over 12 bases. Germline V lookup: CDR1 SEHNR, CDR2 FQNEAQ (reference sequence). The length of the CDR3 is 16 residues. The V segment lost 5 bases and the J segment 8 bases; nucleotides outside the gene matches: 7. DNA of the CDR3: TGTGCCAGCAGCCTCGGGACAGGGGGCTCTTATTCACCCCTCCACTTT. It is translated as CASSLGTGGSYSPLHF.

The CDR3 reads CATGAGNTIYF. In DNA, the CDR3 is TGTGCCACGGGGGCTGGAAACACCATATATTTT. The chain joins TRBV6-5 to TRBJ1-3, with D possibly TRBD1 on 5 matching bases. V was shortened by 10 bases and J by 2 bases, with 6 bases between the two germline ends. The CDR3 has 11 residues. The germline CDR1 and CDR2 sequences are MNHEY and SVGAGI.

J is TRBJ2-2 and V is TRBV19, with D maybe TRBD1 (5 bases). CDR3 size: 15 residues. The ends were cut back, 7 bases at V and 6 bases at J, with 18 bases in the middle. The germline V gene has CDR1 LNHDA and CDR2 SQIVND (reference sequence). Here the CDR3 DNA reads TGTGCCAGTACCCCCTGGGCAGGGATCGCCGGGGAGCTGTTTTTT. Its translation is CASTPWAGIAGELFF.

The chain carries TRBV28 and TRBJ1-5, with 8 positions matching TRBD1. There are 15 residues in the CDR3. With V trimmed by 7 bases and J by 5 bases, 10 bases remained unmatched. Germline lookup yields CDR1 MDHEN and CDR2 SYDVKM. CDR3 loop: CASTGLDRAYQPQHF. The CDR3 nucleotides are TGTGCCAGCACTGGTCTGGACAGGGCTTATCAGCCCCAGCATTTT.

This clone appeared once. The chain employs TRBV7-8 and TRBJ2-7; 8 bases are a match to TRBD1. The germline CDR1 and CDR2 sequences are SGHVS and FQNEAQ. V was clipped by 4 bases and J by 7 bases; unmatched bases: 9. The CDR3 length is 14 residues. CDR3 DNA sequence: TGTGCCAGCAGCTCCCTCGGGACAGGTTTAGAGCAGTACTTC. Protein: CASSSLGTGLEQYF.

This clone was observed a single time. The CDR3 reads CASSPDSSYEQYF. The CDR3, as DNA: TGTGCCAGTAGTCCAGACAGCTCCTACGAGCAGTACTTC. The chain uses TRBV19 and TRBJ2-7; D might be TRBD1 (5 bases). The CDR3 consists of 13 residues. Germline-derived CDR1 and CDR2 are LNHDA and SQIVND (reference sequence). The V and J ends lost 5 bases and 0 bases respectively, with 8 bases between them. Variable domain in full (rest from reference TRBV19 and TRBJ2-7): DGGITQSPKYLFRKEGQNVTLSCEQNLNHDAMYWYRQDPGQGLRLIYYSQIVNDFQKGDIAEGYSVSREKKESFPLTVTSAQKNPTAFYLCASSPDSSYEQYFGPGTRLTVT.